Presented here are 26 T cell receptor beta chains from one specimen sequenced in a study of T-cell reconstitution after alpha-beta-depleted transplantation in children. Preparing the TCRbeta library involved the use of unique molecular identifiers. Each CDR3 protein gets one entry after TCRdb re-called the PCR reads with MiXCR. This sample has around 140,000 distinct CDR3 sequences, with roughly 8.8% found just once. The material sequenced was PBMCs, mostly from graft donor cells, taken 180 days after TCRalphabeta/CD19-depleted stem cell transplant. The source is a female patient aged 2-10 years who had a stem cell transplant for congenital amegakaryocytic thrombocytopenia, so the T cells may come from the graft donor.

This clonotype was counted between two and nine times. The CDR3 region is CSARGERGSYNEQFF. In DNA, the CDR3 is TGCAGTGCTAGAGGGGAGCGGGGATCCTACAATGAGCAGTTCTTC. V and J are TRBV20-1 and TRBJ2-1, with TRBD2 matching over 7 bases. This CDR3 region has 15 residues. Germline V gene data show CDR1 as DFQATT and CDR2 as SNEGSKA (reference sequence). Germline trimming cut 1 base from V and 1 base from J; bases unmatched to any gene: 4.

This clonotype was picked up many times. The V call is TRBV28, the J call TRBJ2-7, with 10 bases matching TRBD1. Germline V lookup: CDR1 MDHEN, CDR2 SYDVKM. The trim removed 6 bases at V and 5 bases at J, leaving 7 bases unmatched. This CDR3 has 14 amino acids. This chain's CDR3 is CASRGPGTGDEQYF. Here the CDR3 DNA reads TGTGCCAGCAGGGGACCTGGGACAGGGGACGAGCAGTACTTC.

The rearrangement uses TRBV5-1 and TRBJ2-5; 12 bases agree with TRBD2. The germline V gene encodes CDR1 SGHRS and CDR2 YFSETQ. This CDR3 spans 15 amino acids. V was pared by 6 bases and J by 7 bases, with 10 bases of the junction left unmatched. CDR3: CASNGLAGREGTQYF. The DNA for the CDR3 is TGCGCCAGCAACGGACTAGCGGGAAGAGAAGGGACCCAGTACTTC.

Many counts were recorded for this clonotype. The chain combines TRBV5-1 with TRBJ2-1; no clear D gene. The V gene's germline CDR1 is SGHRS and CDR2 YFSETQ. The CDR3 is 17 residues long. The V end lost 4 bases, the J end lost 0 bases, and 17 bases lay between the germline ends. The CDR3 loop is CASSLGVRTNSYNEQFF. In nucleotides, the CDR3 is TGCGCCAGCAGCCTGGGTGTAAGGACCAACTCCTACAATGAGCAGTTCTTC.

This clonotype was detected ten times or more. This chain connects TRBV20-1 to TRBJ2-1, with TRBD2 matching 10 bases. The CDR3 spans 13 residues. V dropped 5 bases and J dropped 7; count of bases not matched to a gene: 5. The germline V gene encodes CDR1 DFQATT and CDR2 SNEGSKA (reference sequence). The CDR3 protein is CSAASGRGNEQFF. Written as DNA, the CDR3 is TGCAGTGCTGCTAGCGGGAGAGGGAATGAGCAGTTCTTC.

There are a few counts of this clonotype. The V gene is TRBV20-1, the J gene TRBJ2-1, with 10 nucleotides matching TRBD2. Trimming at V came to 0 bases and at J to 5 bases, leaving 7 bases not matched to a gene. The CDR3 contains 16 residues. The germline V gene has CDR1 DFQATT and CDR2 SNEGSKA (reference sequence). The CDR3 here is CSARDFFLAGDNEQFF. The CDR3 DNA is TGCAGTGCTAGAGATTTTTTCCTAGCGGGAGACAATGAGCAGTTCTTC.

Notes on this clonotype: A much more abundant neighbour one base away suggests this may be a read error. This chain links TRBV28 with TRBJ1-4, with D unresolved. V was cut by 5 bases and J by 13 bases, with 14 bases left in between. The CDR3 covers 12 residues. Germline CDR1 is MDHEN and CDR2 is SYDVKM. DNA of the CDR3: TGTGCCAGCAGTCCGATGGGTTGGATACTGTTTTTT. It is translated as CASSPMGWILFF.

This clonotype was seen many times. The rearrangement joins TRBV7-2 to TRBJ2-5, with 7 bases lining up with TRBD1. Germline V CDR1 and CDR2: SGHTA, FQGNSA. The CDR3 runs to 15 residues. The V gene end was trimmed by 0 bases and the J gene end by 1 base; junction bases not matched to a gene: 2. Here the CDR3 DNA reads TGTGCCAGCAGCTTAGCGGGACAGATCCAAGAGACCCAGTACTTC. It codes for CASSLAGQIQETQYF.

Turning to this clonotype: This may come from a read error, since a much larger clone is one base off. This chain joins TRBV5-1 and TRBJ1-2; tentative D call: TRBD1 (5 bases). There are 13 residues in the CDR3. Germline CDR1 reads SGHRS; CDR2 reads YFSETQ. CDR3 DNA sequence: TGCGCCAGCAGCGTGGGACCGGGTTTGGACTACCCCTTC. This translates into CASSVGPGLDYPF.

This clonotype was seen at least ten times. This chain uses TRBV5-1 with TRBJ2-7; 8 nucleotides agree with TRBD2. After removal of 0 bases from V and 0 bases from J, the junction contained 2 bases not matched to a gene. Germline V gene lookup returns CDR1 SGHRS and CDR2 YFSETQ. This CDR3 is built from 15 residues. The CDR3: CASSLGLAGSYEQYF. The DNA of the CDR3 is TGCGCCAGCAGCTTGGGGCTAGCGGGCTCCTACGAGCAGTACTTC.

This clonotype has at least ten counts. J is TRBJ1-1 and V is TRBV5-1; D is unclear. Germline loops: CDR1 SGHRS, CDR2 YFSETQ. The CDR3 sequence is 16 residues long. V was cut by 4 bases and J by 0 bases, with 16 bases left in between. This chain's CDR3 is CASSPEVRDMNTEAFF. The CDR3, as DNA: TGCGCCAGCAGCCCCGAGGTGCGAGATATGAACACTGAAGCTTTCTTT. Together with reference TRBV5-1 and TRBJ1-1, the CDR3 gives the full variable domain: KAGVTQTPRYLIKTRGQQVTLSCSPISGHRSVSWYQQTPGQGLQFLFEYFSETQRNKGNFPGRFSGRQFSNSRSEMNVSTLELGDSALYLCASSPEVRDMNTEAFFGQGTRLTVV.

The V gene is TRBV20-1, the J gene TRBJ2-4; the match to TRBD1 covers 9 bases. Germline V CDR1 and CDR2: DFQATT, SNEGSKA (reference sequence). This CDR3 comprises 16 residues. Losses at the gene ends were 5 bases for V and 6 bases for J; bases not matched to a gene: 14. The CDR3 sequence: CSAAPNQDRGTNIQYF. The CDR3 bases are TGCAGTGCTGCCCCCAACCAAGACAGGGGGACAAACATTCAGTACTTC.

To note about this clonotype: A much bigger clone sits one base away, suggesting this may be a read error. The genes are TRBV5-1 and TRBJ2-7, with a possible D match to TRBD2 (6 bases). With 7 bases removed from V and 7 bases from J, the gap between germline ends came to 18 bases. CDR3 length: 13 amino acids. Germline CDR1 and CDR2: SGHRS and YFSETQ. The CDR3: CASPRASEGEQYF. In DNA form, the CDR3 reads TGCGCCAGCCCTAGGGCTAGCGAGGGGGAGCAGTACTTC.

This clonotype was observed a few times. This chain uses TRBV20-1 with TRBJ2-1; D unresolved. The germline V gene encodes CDR1 DFQATT and CDR2 SNEGSKA (reference sequence). This CDR3 is built from 11 residues. DNA for the CDR3: TGCAAAGGAAGCTCCTACAATGAGCAGTTCTTC. Translation gives CKGSSYNEQFF.

This clonotype has ten or more counts. The V gene is TRBV5-1, the J gene TRBJ1-1; 9 bases match TRBD1. The CDR3 spans 15 residues. Germline CDR1 is SGHRS and CDR2 is YFSETQ. The junction had 1 base not matched to a gene; V was cut back by 0 bases and J by 1 base. CDR3 region: CASSLGGQGNTEAFF. The DNA of the CDR3 is TGCGCCAGCAGCTTGGGGGGACAGGGGAACACTGAAGCTTTCTTT.

This clonotype was recorded many times. This chain joins TRBV12-3 or TRBV12-4 and TRBJ1-1, with D hard to call. This CDR3 spans 11 amino acids. The V end lost 9 bases, the J end lost 0 bases, and 5 bases lay between the germline ends. The CDR3 DNA reads TGTGCCAGTATGATGAACACTGAAGCTTTCTTT. Its translation is CASMMNTEAFF.

This clonotype was detected many times. V gene TRBV10-3 combines with J gene TRBJ2-3; no clear D gene. The ends were cut back, 8 bases at V and 1 base at J, with 10 bases in the middle. This CDR3 contains 13 residues. Germline CDR1 and CDR2: ENHRY and SYGVKD. CDR3 residues: CAIGSTGTDTQYF. In nucleotides, the CDR3 is TGTGCCATCGGTTCAACAGGCACAGATACGCAGTATTTT.

At least ten counts were recorded for this clonotype. The chain uses TRBV20-1 and TRBJ2-7, with D uncertain. CDR1 and CDR2 from the germline V gene are DFQATT and SNEGSKA (reference sequence). The CDR3 length is 12 residues. V shed 3 bases and J shed 5 bases, with 11 bases lying between them. The CDR3 region has the DNA TGCAGTGCTAGCTTCCATGGCCACGAGCAGTACTTC. It yields the protein CSASFHGHEQYF.

This clonotype has just a few counts. The chain employs TRBV5-5 and TRBJ2-3; weak D call: TRBD1 (5 bases). Germline loops: CDR1 SGHKS, CDR2 YYEKEE (reference sequence). Trimming removed 2 bases at V and 4 bases at J, with 23 bases between. This CDR3 has 18 residues. Here the CDR3 reads CASSFDVYPGSGPDTQYF. CDR3 sequence (DNA): TGTGCCAGCAGCTTCGACGTTTACCCAGGGTCAGGCCCAGATACGCAGTATTTT.

V usage is TRBV2 and J usage is TRBJ1-5, with D tentatively TRBD1 (5 bases). The CDR3 covers 14 residues. Trimming left V 7 bases short and J 0 bases short, with 10 bases between. The germline CDR1 and CDR2 sequences are SNHLY and FYNNEI. The CDR3 region is CASKVGGSNQPQHF. Here the CDR3 DNA reads TGTGCCAGCAAGGTGGGGGGTAGCAATCAGCCCCAGCATTTT. The full variable domain, in which reference TRBV2 and TRBJ1-5 provide the parts outside the CDR3, is EPEVTQTPSHQVTQMGQEVILRCVPISNHLYFYWYRQILGQKVEFLVSFYNNEISEKSEIFDDQFSVERPDGSNFTLKIRSTKLEDSAMYFCASKVGGSNQPQHFGDGTRLSIL.

This sequence joins TRBV19 and TRBJ2-5; 8 nucleotides align to TRBD2. V lost 1 base and J lost 4; bases outside the gene matches: 11. CDR3 length: 17 amino acids. The germline V gene has CDR1 LNHDA and CDR2 SQIVND (reference sequence). The CDR3 DNA reads TGTGCCAGTAGTATAGGGGGGGCGGGAGGACCCCGAGAGACCCAGTACTTC. It is translated as CASSIGGAGGPRETQYF. The whole variable domain, filled in from reference TRBV19 and TRBJ2-5, reads DGGITQSPKYLFRKEGQNVTLSCEQNLNHDAMYWYRQDPGQGLRLIYYSQIVNDFQKGDIAEGYSVSREKKESFPLTVTSAQKNPTAFYLCASSIGGAGGPRETQYFGPGTRLLVL.

This clonotype has ten or more counts. The gene calls are TRBV5-1 and TRBJ2-7; unclear D gene. The CDR3 extends over 14 amino acids. CDR1 is SGHRS, CDR2 YFSETQ, per germline. V was trimmed by 3 bases and J by 0 bases, leaving 10 bases between them. CDR3 protein: CASSWAPTSYEQYF. The CDR3 nucleotides read TGCGCCAGCAGCTGGGCCCCCACCTCCTACGAGCAGTACTTC.

This clonotype was recorded a few times. Here the CDR3 reads CASRFRGINEKLFF. The CDR3 DNA follows: TGTGCCAGCAGGTTTCGGGGCATCAATGAAAAACTGTTTTTT. The chain joins TRBV27 to TRBJ1-4; a possible D gene is TRBD1 (5 bases). The V and J ends lost 6 bases and 5 bases respectively, with 13 bases between them. Germline-derived CDR1 and CDR2 are MNHEY and SMNVEV (reference sequence). CDR3 length: 14 residues. The whole variable domain, remainder taken from reference TRBV27 and TRBJ1-4, is EAQVTQNPRYLITVTGKKLTVTCSQNMNHEYMSWYRQDPGLGLRQIYYSMNVEVTDKGDVPEGYKVSRKEKRNFPLILESPSPNQTSLYFCASRFRGINEKLFFGSGTQLSVL.

To note about this clonotype: A much larger clonotype is one base distant, so this may be a read error. V and J are TRBV28 and TRBJ2-6; D is possibly TRBD1 (5 bases). Per germline, CDR1 MDHEN and CDR2 SYDVKM. CDR3 size: 14 residues. The CDR3 DNA sequence: TGTGCCAGCAGTGCCTCTCATGGGGCCAAAGTCCTGACTTTC. It encodes CASSASHGAKVLTF.

The rearrangement links TRBV7-6 to TRBJ1-1; no clear D gene. CDR1 and CDR2 (germline): SGHVS, FNYEAQ. The V gene lost 2 bases and the J gene lost 3 bases, with 16 bases spanning the gap. CDR3 length: 16 residues. The chain's CDR3 is CASSLRSAGRHTEAFF. The DNA for the CDR3 is TGTGCCAGCAGCTTAAGGTCTGCCGGGAGACACACTGAAGCTTTCTTT.

The chain couples TRBV12-3 or TRBV12-4 to TRBJ2-3; 9 positions agree with TRBD2. The CDR3 length is 16 residues. V lost 5 bases to trimming and J lost 2 bases; unmatched junction nucleotides: 8. The CDR3 protein is CASSSLTSGPTDTQYF. CDR3 coding DNA: TGTGCCAGCAGTAGCTTGACTAGCGGACCCACAGATACGCAGTATTTT.